This T cell receptor beta chain was identified during a study of response to subunit inactivated influenza vaccine. Overall study findings and caveats: There was a suggestion from the authors that each seasonal influenza vaccination recruits few new T cells.

One entry per CDR3 protein, called by TCRdb with MiXCR from the RT-PCR reads. The data contain more than 200,000 distinct CDR3 sequences, 12% of them singletons. J gave up 1 base and V 6 bases, and 5 bases lay outside the gene matches. This CDR3 is built from 14 residues. Germline CDR1 is DFQATT and CDR2 is SNEGSKA (reference sequence). Comment on this clonotype: Its antigen is unidentified.

The rearrangement uses TRBV20-1 and TRBJ2-3, with 9 bases matching TRBD1. This receptor was obtained from a man between 45 and 60 years old who received an inactivated influenza vaccine. The material was non-naive T cells sorted from PBMCs, obtained less than 15 days before vaccination. Here the CDR3 reads CSAPGQGGTDTQYF. The CDR3 DNA is TGCAGTGCCCCGGGACAGGGTGGCACAGATACGCAGTATTTT.